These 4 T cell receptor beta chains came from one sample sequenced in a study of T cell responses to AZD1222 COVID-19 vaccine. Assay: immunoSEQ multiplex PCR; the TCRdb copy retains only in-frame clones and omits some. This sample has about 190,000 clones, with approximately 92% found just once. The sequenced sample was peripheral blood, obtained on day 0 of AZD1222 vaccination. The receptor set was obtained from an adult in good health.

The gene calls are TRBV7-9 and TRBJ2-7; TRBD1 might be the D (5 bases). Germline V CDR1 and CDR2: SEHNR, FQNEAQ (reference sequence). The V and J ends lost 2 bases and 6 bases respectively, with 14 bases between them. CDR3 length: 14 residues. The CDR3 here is CASSLSEGAAEQYF. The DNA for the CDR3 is TGTGCCAGCAGCTTAAGTGAAGGGGCGGCCGAGCAGTACTTC.

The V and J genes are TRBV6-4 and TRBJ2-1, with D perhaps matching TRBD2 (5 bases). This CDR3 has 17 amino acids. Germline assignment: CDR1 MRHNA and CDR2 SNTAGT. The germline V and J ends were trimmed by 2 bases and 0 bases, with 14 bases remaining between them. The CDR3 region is CASSDGLLLSSYNEQFF. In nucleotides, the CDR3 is TGTGCCAGCAGTGACGGACTCCTACTGAGCTCCTACAATGAGCAGTTCTTC.

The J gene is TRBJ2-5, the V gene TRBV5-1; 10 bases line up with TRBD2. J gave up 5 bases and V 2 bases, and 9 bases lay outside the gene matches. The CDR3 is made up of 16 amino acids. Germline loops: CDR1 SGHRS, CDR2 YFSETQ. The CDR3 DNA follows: TGCGCCAGCAGCTTCTGGCAGCGGGGGGGTCCCGAGACCCAGTACTTC. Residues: CASSFWQRGGPETQYF. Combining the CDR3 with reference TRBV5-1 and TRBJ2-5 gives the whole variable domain KAGVTQTPRYLIKTRGQQVTLSCSPISGHRSVSWYQQTPGQGLQFLFEYFSETQRNKGNFPGRFSGRQFSNSRSEMNVSTLELGDSALYLCASSFWQRGGPETQYFGPGTRLLVL.

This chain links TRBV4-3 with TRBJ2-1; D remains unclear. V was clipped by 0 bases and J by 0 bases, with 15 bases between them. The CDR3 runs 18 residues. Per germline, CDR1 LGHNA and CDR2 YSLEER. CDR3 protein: CASSQDPQAASSYNEQFF. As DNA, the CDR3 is TGCGCCAGCAGCCAAGATCCCCAGGCTGCCAGCTCCTACAATGAGCAGTTCTTC.